These 8 T cell receptor beta chains share one sample of origin, sequenced in a study of blood T cell repertoires in COVID-19. Method: immunoSEQ multiplex PCR; TCRdb's copy keeps in-frame clones and lacks some. The sample contains around 150,000 clones, approximately 84% of which appear only once. Sequenced: peripheral blood. These receptors originate from a man in his 70s with acute or convalescent COVID-19.

The J gene is TRBJ1-2, the V gene TRBV10-1; 8 bases are a match to TRBD1. The CDR3 has 13 amino acids. CDR1 is WNHNN, CDR2 SYGVQD, per germline (reference sequence). V lost 5 bases and J lost 3; bases outside the gene matches: 2. Here the CDR3 DNA reads TGCGCCAGCAGTAAGGACAGGGACTATGGCTACACCTTC. This codes for CASSKDRDYGYTF.

This chain joins TRBV30 and TRBJ1-3; D uncertain. V was cut by 5 bases and J by 0 bases, with 14 bases left in between. The germline gives CDR1 GTSNPN, CDR2 SVGIG (reference sequence). This CDR3 contains 15 residues. The CDR3 bases are TGTGCCTGGGGTACTCAGGTATTCTCTGGAAACACCATATATTTT. This encodes CAWGTQVFSGNTIYF.

The V gene is TRBV5-1, the J gene TRBJ2-7, with 10 nucleotides matching TRBD1. The germline V gene has CDR1 SGHRS and CDR2 YFSETQ. The J segment lost 3 bases and the V segment lost 4 bases, leaving 7 bases of the junction unmatched. The CDR3 runs 15 residues. The CDR3 here is CASSTRWDRGYEQYF. The CDR3 DNA sequence: TGCGCCAGCAGCACCCGGTGGGACAGGGGCTACGAGCAGTACTTC.

The rearrangement links TRBV6-5 to TRBJ1-2; TRBD1 matches at 8 bases. The CDR3 extends over 15 amino acids. J gave up 11 bases and V 2 bases, and 13 bases lay outside the gene matches. CDR1 and CDR2 from the germline V gene are MNHEY and SVGAGI. The DNA of the CDR3 is TGTGCCAGCAGTTACGTGACAGGGGCCTTCGCCGAGTACACCTTC. This sequence encodes CASSYVTGAFAEYTF.

The V gene is TRBV3-1 (or the pseudogene TRBV3-2), the J gene TRBJ2-7; 10 bases agree with TRBD2. With 2 bases clipped from V and 4 bases from J, the junction kept 5 bases outside the gene matches. Germline V gives CDR1 LGHDT, CDR2 YNNKEL (reference sequence). The CDR3 has 15 residues. The CDR3 nucleotides read TGTGCCAGCAGCCAACAGCGGGGGGGCCGGTACGAGCAGTACTTC. It yields the protein CASSQQRGGRYEQYF.

This clone came up a few times. The chain joins TRBV5-8 to TRBJ2-2, with TRBD1 as a possible D gene (5 bases). Germline CDR1 is SGHTS and CDR2 is YDEGEE. The CDR3 loop spans 15 amino acids. The V end was cut by 4 bases, the J end by 1 base, with 11 bases between. The CDR3 spells CASSVNRRNTGELFF. The CDR3 DNA reads as TGTGCCAGCAGCGTAAACAGGAGGAACACCGGGGAGCTGTTTTTT.

This chain links TRBV6-1 with TRBJ2-2; 8 bases are a match to TRBD2. V lost 3 bases and J lost 2; bases outside the gene matches: 8. The CDR3 sequence is 17 residues long. The germline gives CDR1 MNHNS, CDR2 SASEGT. CDR3 coding DNA: TGTGCCAGCAGTGAGCGGACCGGGAGGGGAAACACCGGGGAGCTGTTTTTT. Translating gives CASSERTGRGNTGELFF.

The chain employs TRBV12-5 and TRBJ1-1; tentatively, D is TRBD1 (6 bases). Germline values: CDR1 LGHNT, CDR2 FRNRAP. Trimming cost V 5 bases and J 1 base, with 14 bases left between them. CDR3 size: 15 residues. In DNA form, the CDR3 reads TGTGCTAGTGGTGGAAGACAGGCGGCGAACACTGAAGCTTTCTTT. Translated, it gives CASGGRQAANTEAFF.